Each of the 13 T cell receptor beta chains below was sequenced from the same sample in a study of T cells after yellow fever vaccination. TCRdb re-derived calls from the 5' RACE reads in MiXCR, one entry per CDR3 protein. The data hold about 160,000 distinct CDR3 sequences, with roughly 9% observed a single time. Specimen: CD8+ T cells sorted from PBMCs, collected 45 days after the yellow fever booster vaccination. These receptors all come from a man in his late teens or twenties who received the YFV17D yellow fever vaccine.

The rearrangement links TRBV6-5 to TRBJ2-6; unclear D gene. V lost 0 bases, J lost 1 base, and 10 bases lay in between. The V gene's germline CDR1 is MNHEY and CDR2 SVGAGI. This CDR3 is built from 17 residues. The CDR3: CASSYSKGSSGANVLTF. The CDR3 bases are TGTGCCAGCAGTTACTCGAAGGGAAGTTCTGGGGCCAACGTCCTGACTTTC.

On this clonotype: This likely comes from a read error, as the CDR3 has no conserved phenylalanine or tryptophan at its end. This chain uses TRBV4-2 with TRBJ2-5; D not resolved. From germline, CDR1 is LGHNA and CDR2 YNFKEQ. The CDR3 extends over 11 amino acids. Trimming removed 4 bases at V and 5 bases at J, with 5 bases between. The CDR3 DNA is TGTGCCAGCAGCCGGCGGGAGACCCAGTACTTA. This sequence encodes CASSRRETQYL.

The genes are TRBV12-3 or TRBV12-4 and TRBJ1-4; the D gene is possibly TRBD1 (6 bases). The CDR3 contains 16 residues. Deletions cut 1 base from V and 7 bases from J, with 16 bases between. CDR3 loop: CASSLDRERRGEKLFF. In nucleotides, the CDR3 is TGTGCCAGCAGTTTAGACAGGGAAAGGAGGGGTGAAAAACTGTTTTTT.

This chain joins TRBV20-1 and TRBJ2-7; the match to TRBD2 covers 9 bases. The CDR3 spans 13 residues. Germline trimming cut 6 bases from V and 3 bases from J; bases unmatched to any gene: 6. Per the germline V gene, CDR1 is DFQATT and CDR2 is SNEGSKA (reference sequence). The CDR3 bases are TGCAGTGCCCTGTTAGCGGGAGACTACGAGCAGTACTTC. Protein sequence: CSALLAGDYEQYF.

J is TRBJ1-6 and V is TRBV4-3, with D possibly matching TRBD1 (5 bases). Germline assignment: CDR1 LGHNA and CDR2 YSLEER. This CDR3 spans 15 amino acids. V lost 1 base and J 10 bases, leaving 14 bases between the germline ends. The CDR3 DNA is TGCGCCAGCAGCCAAGCCCGGGACGTGAGATCACCCCTCCACTTT. It codes for CASSQARDVRSPLHF.

The rearrangement joins TRBV6-2 or TRBV6-3 to TRBJ1-5; 7 nucleotides match TRBD1. The junction had 20 bases not matched to a gene; V was cut back by 6 bases and J by 3 bases. The CDR3 sequence is 19 residues long. The germline V gene has CDR1 MNHEY and CDR2 SVGEGT. The CDR3 DNA reads as TGTGCCAGCAGCCAATCCCCCTACAGGGGCCCCAAAGCCAATCAGCCCCAGCATTTT. It codes for CASSQSPYRGPKANQPQHF.

This clonotype was counted at least ten times. The DNA of the CDR3 is TGTGCCAGCAGCCTGGGGGGTGGCGAGCAGTACGTC. It yields the protein CASSLGGGEQYV. The V call is TRBV5-6, the J call TRBJ2-7; maybe TRBD2 (6 bases). V was shortened by 4 bases and J by 6 bases, with 11 bases between the two germline ends. Germline V lookup: CDR1 SGHDT, CDR2 YYEEEE. The CDR3 is made up of 12 amino acids.

The V call is TRBV19, the J call TRBJ2-3, with D possibly TRBD2 on 6 matching bases. The CDR3 contains 15 residues. V dropped 4 bases and J dropped 6 bases, with 17 bases sitting between them. CDR1 and CDR2 from the germline V gene are LNHDA and SQIVND (reference sequence). CDR3 protein: CASSSGTSVYDTQYF. CDR3 sequence (DNA): TGTGCCAGTAGTAGCGGGACGAGTGTGTACGATACGCAGTATTTT.

This chain links TRBV18 with TRBJ2-2, with 7 nucleotides matching TRBD1. V was clipped by 5 bases and J by 3 bases; unmatched bases: 9. Germline values: CDR1 KGHSH, CDR2 LQKENI. The CDR3 has 16 residues. This CDR3 is CASSSLDRADTGELFF. The CDR3 coding sequence is TGTGCCAGCTCATCCCTCGACAGGGCGGACACCGGGGAGCTGTTTTTT.

This clonotype was counted only a few times. CDR3 loop: CASSDSIPGELFF. The CDR3 nucleotides read TGTGCCAGCAGTGACTCGATCCCCGGGGAGCTGTTTTTT. The V gene is TRBV6-4, the J gene TRBJ2-2; D is uncertain. The germline CDR1 and CDR2 sequences are MRHNA and SNTAGT. V was trimmed by 0 bases and J by 6 bases, leaving 5 bases between them. The CDR3 extends over 13 amino acids.

This clonotype was seen ten or more times. The chain links TRBV15 to TRBJ2-5; D remains ambiguous. The CDR3 length is 10 residues. The germline V and J ends were trimmed by 6 bases and 4 bases, with 3 bases remaining between them. Germline V gene data show CDR1 as LNHNV and CDR2 as YYDKDF (reference sequence). In DNA form, the CDR3 reads TGTGCCACCAGGGGAGAGACCCAGTACTTC. Protein product: CATRGETQYF.

This clonotype was seen a handful of times. The chain joins TRBV6-2 or TRBV6-3 to TRBJ2-5, with D perhaps matching TRBD1 or TRBD2 (5 bases each). Trimming shortened V by 2 bases and J by 5 bases, and 9 bases separated the two germline ends. The length of the CDR3 is 13 residues. CDR1 is MNHEY, CDR2 SVGEGT, per germline. The CDR3 DNA is TGTGCCAGCAGTTACCGGGGCGGGGAGACCCAGTACTTC. Its translation is CASSYRGGETQYF.

This clonotype has just a few counts. This sequence joins TRBV9 and TRBJ1-2; D uncertain. In germline, CDR1 is SGDLS, CDR2 YYNGEE. V lost 0 bases, J lost 1 base, and 7 bases lay in between. There are 14 residues in the CDR3. The CDR3 here is CASSVDQSNYGYTF. The CDR3 nucleotides read TGTGCCAGCAGCGTAGATCAGAGTAACTATGGCTACACCTTC.